This entry concerns a single T cell receptor (beta chain). At least ten counts were recorded for this clonotype. The antigen it recognizes is unknown. Per-nucleotide qualities are absent, and no much larger clonotype sits a single base away. The TCR beta CDR3 regions were amplified from RNA transcripts. The first round of RT-PCR for the TCR CDR3 was performed with the HTBI primer set and the Qiagen OneStep RT-PCR kit. A second multiplex PCR round built the libraries, followed by size selection and purification. Sequencing of the libraries was done on an Illumina HiSeq2000 using paired-end 100 bp reads. Processing in the source paper ran as follows. SOAPnuke was used to process the raw data, with reads discarded if the reads contained adapters or uncalled bases, had a mean Phred below 15, or lacked an exact constant-primer or identifier match. High-quality paired reads were merged with COPE v1.2.5, and unique nucleotide sequences were defined as clonotypes. MiTCR v1.1 was used to align the clonotypes against IMGT TRBV, TRBD and TRBJ reference segments. The analysis included only V-J combinations with a frequency above 0.0001, which together covered 99% to 99.2% of the repertoires. A TCS score was defined as the ratio between F50 (clonal expansion) and ExV (chaos), using BLOSUM62-based TCRdist between CDR3 peptides within each V-J. Welch's t-statistics and random forest reduced around 510 V-J features to some 14, which were used in a naive Bayes classifier (R e1071). In TCRdb, the public reads were trimmed at Q25 with fastp and aligned with MiXCR, with productive beta chains retained. Each entry is one CDR3 protein sequence, shown with its most common DNA and genes. These V and J calls derive from TCRdb rather than the authors' analysis. The sample contains a few hundred thousand distinct CDR3 sequences, around 15% of them found a single time. The ten largest clones take up roughly 33% of the sample.

From its cysteine to its phenylalanine, the CDR3 spans 12 amino acids. The CDR3 DNA has 36 bases and is translated from base 1. V and J are truncated by 1 base and 4 bases respectively, leaving an intervening sequence of 5 bases. Sequences DFQATT (CDR1) and SNEGSKA (CDR2) are obtained from the germline V gene (reference sequence). The sample comes from a study of T cells in Graves' hyperthyroidism and ophthalmopathy (dated by TCRdb to the late 2010s). As for the study more broadly: Peripheral blood was collected at initial diagnosis, before any treatment. To identify TCR V-J signatures that set the groups apart, the researchers used a discovery cohort of about a hundred patients, made up of 43 with Graves' ophthalmopathy and 57 with stable Graves' hyperthyroidism. An independent validation cohort of under 20 hyperthyroidism patients and 17 patients who later progressed to ophthalmopathy tested prospective prediction of ophthalmopathy. The approximately 100 discovery patients were divided at random into training and test sets in a 7:3 ratio. The study also compared thyroid tissue and blood T-cell repertoires from five or six Graves' hyperthyroidism patients. After blood sampling, hyperthyroidism patients were treated with methimazole at a starting dose of 30 mg daily, and ophthalmopathy patients were treated with high-dose intravenous methylprednisolone. The paper describes TCR Vbeta CDR3 sequencing of 120 to 150 peripheral blood samples, made up of roughly 40 ophthalmopathy patients, 70 to 75 hyperthyroidism patients and 17 progressor patients.

General findings and caveats noted by the study authors: Blood samples also contained most of the expanded thyroid clonotypes (frequency above 0.001), which suggests that blood repertoires may reflect thyroid immune responses. A model built on a 13 V-J signature distinguished ophthalmopathy from stable hyperthyroidism, reaching roughly 88% sensitivity and approximately 81% specificity in cross-validation and 80%/75% in testing. No statistical method was used to fix the sample size in advance, and group allocation was not hidden from the investigators. In validation, the model predicted progression to ophthalmopathy a median of about 6.8 months before onset, with about 70% sensitivity and 72.22% specificity.

In the ophthalmopathy patients, disease was moderately to severely active, with a Clinical Activity Score of 3 or more, a NOSPECS grade of 4 or more, and a duration of less than 3 months. Exclusion was applied to patients with uncontrolled infections, other autoimmune diseases, pregnancy or lactation. Diagnoses relied on clinical symptoms, serum thyroxine and TRAb, thyroid ultrasound and orbital computed tomography. PBMCs were separated from approximately 9.9 ml of fresh peripheral blood using Ficoll-Paque density gradient centrifugation. Total RNA was extracted with Trizol reagent, and quality was checked on an Agilent 2100 Bioanalyzer.

The chain was built from TRBV20-1 and TRBJ1-5, with the D segment identity uncertain. The clonotype was recovered from a woman aged 40 to 49 with Graves' ophthalmopathy. Specimen: blood. The CDR3 reads as follows: CSARVQNQPQHF. The DNA reads as follows: TGCAGTGCTAGAGTACAGAATCAGCCCCAGCATTTT.